This T cell receptor beta chain comes out of a study of T-cell reconstitution after alpha-beta-depleted transplantation in children. Whole-study results and caveats: Reports say that about two months after transplant, the alpha-beta T cells came out of several hundred graft clones that had expanded.

Researchers prepared the TCRbeta library using unique molecular identifiers, the study reports. TCRdb reprocessed the PCR reads via MiXCR and lists one record per CDR3 protein. The data contain just under 150,000 distinct CDR3 sequences, about 9% of them singletons. This clonotype was detected ten times or more. As yet, its antigen is unknown. This clonotype was obtained from a female patient aged 2-15 years who had a stem cell transplant for congenital amegakaryocytic thrombocytopenia, so the T cells may come from the graft donor. The sample here was PBMCs, mostly from graft donor cells, taken 180 days after TCRalphabeta/CD19-depleted stem cell transplant.

CDR3: CASSVELEETQYF. In nucleotides, the CDR3 is TGTGCCAGCAGCGTTGAATTGGAAGAGACCCAGTACTTC. This rearrangement joins TRBV7-6 to TRBJ2-5; D is undetermined. Germline CDR1 reads SGHVS; CDR2 reads FNYEAQ. The CDR3 has 13 residues. V gave up 5 bases and J gave up 3 bases, with 10 bases separating them.